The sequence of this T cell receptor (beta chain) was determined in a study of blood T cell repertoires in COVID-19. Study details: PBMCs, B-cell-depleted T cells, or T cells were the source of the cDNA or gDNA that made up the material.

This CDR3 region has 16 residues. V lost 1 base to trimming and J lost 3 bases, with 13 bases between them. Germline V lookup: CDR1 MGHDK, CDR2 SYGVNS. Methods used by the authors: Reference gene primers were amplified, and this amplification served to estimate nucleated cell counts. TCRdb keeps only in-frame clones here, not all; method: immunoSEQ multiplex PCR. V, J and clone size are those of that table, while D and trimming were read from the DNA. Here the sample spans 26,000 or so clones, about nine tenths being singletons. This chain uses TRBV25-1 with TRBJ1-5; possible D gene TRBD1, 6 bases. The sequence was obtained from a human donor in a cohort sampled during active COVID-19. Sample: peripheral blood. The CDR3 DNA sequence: TGTGCCAGCAGTGAATCCGGCAGGGGCGCCAATCAGCCCCAGCATTTT. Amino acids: CASSESGRGANQPQHF. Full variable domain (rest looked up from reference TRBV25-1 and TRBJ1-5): EADIYQTPRYLVIGTGKKITLECSQTMGHDKMYWYQQDPGMELHLIHYSYGVNSTEKGDLSSESTVSRIRTEHFPLTLESARPSHTSQYLCASSESGRGANQPQHFGDGTRLSIL.